Following are 21 T cell receptor beta chains from one sample sequenced in a study of T cell responses to AZD1222 COVID-19 vaccine. This table comes from immunoSEQ multiplex PCR, and its TCRdb copy is limited to in-frame clones, with some not included. The table has some 150,000 clones, 85% to 95% seen once; the top ten hold 1.9%. This sample comprised peripheral blood, obtained on day 0 of AZD1222 vaccination. These receptors all come from an adult in good health.

The chain is built from TRBV2 and TRBJ2-4, with D unclear. The CDR3 sequence is 15 residues long. The germline V and J ends were trimmed by 0 bases and 0 bases, with 6 bases remaining between them. Germline V gene lookup returns CDR1 SNHLY and CDR2 FYNNEI. DNA of the CDR3: TGTGCCAGCAGTGAAGCGAAGGTAGCCAAAAACATTCAGTACTTC. It is translated as CASSEAKVAKNIQYF.

V and J are TRBV6-6 and TRBJ2-2; 8 bases match TRBD2. The length of the CDR3 is 15 residues. V was pared by 9 bases and J by 1 base, with 7 bases of the junction left unmatched. Germline loops: CDR1 MNHNY, CDR2 SVGAGI (reference sequence). CDR3 amino acids: CASLPLAGNTGELFF. The CDR3 coding sequence is TGTGCCAGTCTGCCCCTAGCGGGGAACACCGGGGAGCTGTTTTTT.

The genes are TRBV19 and TRBJ1-5, with TRBD1 as a possible D gene (5 bases). Germline values: CDR1 LNHDA, CDR2 SQIVND (reference sequence). The CDR3 is 14 residues long. V was clipped by 4 bases and J by 6 bases, with 13 bases between them. CDR3 sequence (DNA): TGTGCCAGTAGTAAGACAGTGGAGGGTCAGCCCCAGCATTTT. Amino acids: CASSKTVEGQPQHF. Together with reference TRBV19 and TRBJ1-5, the CDR3 gives the full variable domain: DGGITQSPKYLFRKEGQNVTLSCEQNLNHDAMYWYRQDPGQGLRLIYYSQIVNDFQKGDIAEGYSVSREKKESFPLTVTSAQKNPTAFYLCASSKTVEGQPQHFGDGTRLSIL.

V and J are TRBV10-3 and TRBJ2-7; perhaps TRBD1 as D (6 bases). The germline V and J ends were trimmed by 0 bases and 4 bases, with 10 bases remaining between them. The CDR3 sequence is 14 residues long. CDR1 and CDR2 from the germline V gene are ENHRY and SYGVKD. DNA for the CDR3: TGTGCCATCAGTGAGTCACAGGGTTGGTACGAGCAGTACTTC. Protein sequence: CAISESQGWYEQYF.

V and J are TRBV5-1 and TRBJ1-1; D not certain. In germline, CDR1 is SGHRS, CDR2 YFSETQ. The V end was cut by 2 bases, the J end by 1 base, with 9 bases between. This CDR3 spans 14 amino acids. The CDR3 bases are TGCGCCAGCAGCTTCTCAGGCGGGAACACTGAAGCTTTCTTT. This codes for CASSFSGGNTEAFF.

V is TRBV29-1 and J is TRBJ2-5; D might be TRBD1 (5 bases). CDR1 is SQVTM and CDR2 is ANQGSEA in the germline V gene. The CDR3 extends over 14 amino acids. Trimming took off 6 bases at V and 5 bases at J, with 19 bases between the two ends. Here the CDR3 reads CSVFQGQGMETQYF. The DNA of the CDR3 is TGCAGCGTATTTCAGGGTCAGGGAATGGAGACCCAGTACTTC.

The chain joins TRBV5-6 to TRBJ2-7; D is unresolved. Looked up from germline, CDR1 is SGHDT and CDR2 is YYEEEE. The CDR3 extends over 13 amino acids. Between the trimmed V and J ends, which lost 4 bases and 2 bases, there was a span of 10 bases. CDR3 nucleotide sequence: TGTGCCAGCAGCCTATCTCATCCCTACGAGCAGTACTTC. The encoded protein is CASSLSHPYEQYF.

The chain employs TRBV2 and TRBJ2-5; D possibly corresponds to TRBD1 (6 bases). Germline V gives CDR1 SNHLY, CDR2 FYNNEI. The V and J ends lost 8 bases and 0 bases respectively, with 7 bases between them. The CDR3 loop spans 12 amino acids. The CDR3 bases are TGTGCCAGCCGGGACAACCAAGAGACCCAGTACTTC. Translation: CASRDNQETQYF.

This sequence joins TRBV3-1 (or the pseudogene TRBV3-2) and TRBJ1-3; D call uncertain. Germline-derived CDR1 and CDR2 are LGHDT and YNNKEL (reference sequence). The V end lost 1 base, the J end lost 3 bases, and 10 bases lay between the germline ends. The CDR3 has 15 amino acids. The chain's CDR3 is CASSQAPRFGNTIYF. In nucleotides, the CDR3 is TGTGCCAGCAGCCAAGCCCCCCGATTTGGAAACACCATATATTTT.

V usage is TRBV18 and J usage is TRBJ2-1; TRBD1 might be the D (5 bases). Trimming cost V 2 bases and J 8 bases, with 16 bases left between them. This CDR3 region has 15 residues. Germline V gene data show CDR1 as KGHSH and CDR2 as LQKENI. CDR3 loop: CASSPASTVHHEQFF. CDR3 DNA: TGTGCCAGCTCACCAGCCTCGACAGTCCACCATGAGCAGTTCTTC.

The gene calls are TRBV11-3 and TRBJ2-3; TRBD2 aligns across 13 bases. V gave up 1 base and J gave up 5 bases; unmatched junction bases: 6. Germline V lookup: CDR1 SGHNT, CDR2 YENEEA. CDR3 length equals 17 residues. The CDR3 is CASSLGGTSGIRDTQYF. In nucleotides, the CDR3 is TGTGCCAGCAGCTTAGGAGGGACTAGCGGGATAAGAGATACGCAGTATTTT.

DNA of the CDR3: TGTGCCAGCAGGACCTACAGGGCGAACACTGAAGCTTTCTTT. Its translation: CASRTYRANTEAFF. The chain uses TRBV6-5 and TRBJ1-1; possibly TRBD1 for D (6 bases). With 6 bases removed from V and 1 base from J, the gap between germline ends came to 12 bases. Germline V lookup: CDR1 MNHEY, CDR2 SVGAGI. This CDR3 region has 14 residues.

The chain's CDR3 is CASSLWGQGEKLFF. The CDR3 DNA is TGTGCCAGCAGCTTATGGGGTCAGGGAGAAAAACTGTTTTTT. This rearrangement joins TRBV11-2 to TRBJ1-4; D possibly corresponds to TRBD1 (5 bases). The germline CDR1 and CDR2 sequences are SGHAT and FQNNGV. Trimming removed 2 bases at V and 8 bases at J, with 12 bases between. The CDR3 runs 14 residues. Looking up the rest from reference TRBV11-2 and TRBJ1-4 gives the full variable domain: EAGVAQSPRYKIIEKRQSVAFWCNPISGHATLYWYQQILGQGPKLLIQFQNNGVVDDSQLPKDRFSAERLKGVDSTLKIQPAKLEDSAVYLCASSLWGQGEKLFFGSGTQLSVL.

The CDR3 here is CASSQDGQGNYGYTF. CDR3 sequence (DNA): TGCGCCAGCAGCCAAGATGGGCAGGGGAACTATGGCTACACCTTC. The chain uses TRBV4-1 and TRBJ1-2; possible D gene TRBD1, 6 bases. V lost 0 bases and J 2 bases, leaving 10 bases between the germline ends. Looked up from germline, CDR1 is MGHRA and CDR2 is YSYEKL. The CDR3 runs to 15 residues.

The J gene is TRBJ2-3, the V gene TRBV7-8; D is uncertain. This CDR3 is built from 16 residues. V lost 0 bases and J lost 0, with 10 bases in between. From germline, CDR1 is SGHVS and CDR2 FQNEAQ. The CDR3 is CASSLAGYSSTDTQYF. For the CDR3, the DNA is TGTGCCAGCAGCTTAGCGGGCTACTCTAGCACAGATACGCAGTATTTT.

The chain uses TRBV4-1 and TRBJ2-2; 7 bases are shared with TRBD1. CDR3 length: 16 amino acids. J lost 4 bases, V lost 2 bases, and 7 bases had no gene match. In germline, CDR1 is MGHRA, CDR2 YSYEKL. For the CDR3, the DNA is TGCGCCAGCAGCCAATTAAGACAGGGTCCCACCGGGGAGCTGTTTTTT. This sequence encodes CASSQLRQGPTGELFF.

V and J are TRBV18 and TRBJ2-7; 7 bases align to TRBD2. Looked up from germline, CDR1 is KGHSH and CDR2 is LQKENI. Unmatched junction bases numbered 7, after V lost 0 bases and J lost 2 bases. This CDR3 has 16 amino acids. In nucleotides, the CDR3 is TGTGCCAGCTCACCACCGGAAGGGAGGGTGACCTACGAGCAGTACTTC. It codes for CASSPPEGRVTYEQYF.

The chain has TRBV27 and TRBJ2-3; 9 bases agree with TRBD2. The V segment lost 4 bases and the J segment 0 bases; nucleotides outside the gene matches: 5. There are 16 residues in the CDR3. CDR1 is MNHEY and CDR2 is SMNVEV in the germline V gene (reference sequence). DNA of the CDR3: TGTGCCAGCAGTTCGACCACTAGCGGGAGCACAGATACGCAGTATTTT. Translation gives CASSSTTSGSTDTQYF.

The chain recombines TRBV2 with TRBJ2-4, with D unclear. Trimming removed 4 bases from V and 6 bases from J, with 13 bases in between. The germline V gene encodes CDR1 SNHLY and CDR2 FYNNEI. The CDR3 runs 14 residues. The CDR3 coding sequence is TGTGCCAGCAGTGGCTTGGGGATAATAAACATTCAGTACTTC. Translating gives CASSGLGIINIQYF.

The chain is built from TRBV3-1 (or the pseudogene TRBV3-2) and TRBJ1-4; the match to TRBD1 covers 7 bases. J was trimmed by 7 bases and V by 4 bases; bases with no gene match: 3. The CDR3 sequence is 13 residues long. CDR1 is LGHDT and CDR2 is YNNKEL in the germline V gene (reference sequence). DNA of the CDR3: TGTGCCAGCAGCCCATCAGGGGGTGAAAAACTGTTTTTT. This gives the protein CASSPSGGEKLFF.

The table lists this clone with a count of one. The rearrangement joins TRBV19 to TRBJ2-7; 7 positions match TRBD1. The V gene's germline CDR1 is LNHDA and CDR2 SQIVND (reference sequence). Trimming at V came to 9 bases and at J to 5 bases, leaving 10 bases not matched to a gene. This CDR3 comprises 13 residues. CDR3 sequence: CASQDYTGDEQYF. The DNA of the CDR3 is TGTGCCAGCCAAGACTATACAGGGGACGAGCAGTACTTC.